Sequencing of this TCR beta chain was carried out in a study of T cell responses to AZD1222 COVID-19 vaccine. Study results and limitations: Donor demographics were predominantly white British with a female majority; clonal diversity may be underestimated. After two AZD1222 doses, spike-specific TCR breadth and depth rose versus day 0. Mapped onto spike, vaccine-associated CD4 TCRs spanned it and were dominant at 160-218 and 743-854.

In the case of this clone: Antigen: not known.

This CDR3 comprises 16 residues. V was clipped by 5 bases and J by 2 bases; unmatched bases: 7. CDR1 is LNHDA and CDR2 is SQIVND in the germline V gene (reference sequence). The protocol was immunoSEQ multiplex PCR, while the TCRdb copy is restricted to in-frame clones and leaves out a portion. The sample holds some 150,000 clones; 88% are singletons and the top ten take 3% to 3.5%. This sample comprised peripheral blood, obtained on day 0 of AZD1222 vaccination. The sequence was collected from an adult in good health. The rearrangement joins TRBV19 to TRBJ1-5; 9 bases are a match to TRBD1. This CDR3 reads CASSPTGGTGNQPQHF. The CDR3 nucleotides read TGTGCCAGTAGTCCCACAGGGGGCACGGGCAATCAGCCCCAGCATTTT.